This T cell receptor beta chain originates from a study of T cells in localized non-small cell lung cancer. Points from the study as a whole: Across samples, adjacent lung featured a median roughly 61 of the top 100 tumor clones.

As for this clone: Its antigen is unidentified.

Some clones are missing from TCRdb's copy, which holds only in-frame ones; the method was immunoSEQ multiplex PCR. This sample has around 36,000 clones, with around 75% found just once. The V end lost 7 bases, the J end lost 4 bases, and 10 bases lay between the germline ends. The length of the CDR3 is 12 residues. Germline V CDR1 and CDR2: MNHNS, SASEGT. The V call is TRBV6-1, the J call TRBJ2-5; D uncertain. The receptor's source is a woman between 35 and 75 years old with stage II squamous cell lung carcinoma. Sequencing used PBMCs, obtained before any cancer treatment. The CDR3 DNA reads as TGTGCCAGCACGCCTGGGTTAGAGACCCAGTACTTC. Its protein is CASTPGLETQYF.